This TCR beta chain is from a study of blood T cell repertoires in COVID-19. Seattle patients were enrolled during active infection and followed longitudinally. Germline CDR1 and CDR2: SGHVS and FQNEAQ. Trimming cost V 0 bases and J 6 bases, with 18 bases left between them. The CDR3 spans 17 residues. Per the original data handling: Estimates of nucleated cell counts were drawn from the amplification of reference gene primers. This table comes from immunoSEQ multiplex PCR, and its TCRdb copy is limited to in-frame clones, with some not included. That table gives V, J and clone size, and the DNA gave D and trimming. This sample has some 160,000 clones, with 84% found just once.

Sequencing was carried out using peripheral blood. This sequence was found in a woman older than 75 with COVID-19, enrolled during active disease. The rearrangement links TRBV7-8 to TRBJ1-5, with D perhaps TRBD1 (5 bases). The CDR3 protein is CASSLARSGGRGQPQHF. CDR3 DNA: TGTGCCAGCAGCTTAGCCCGATCCGGGGGGAGGGGTCAGCCCCAGCATTTT.